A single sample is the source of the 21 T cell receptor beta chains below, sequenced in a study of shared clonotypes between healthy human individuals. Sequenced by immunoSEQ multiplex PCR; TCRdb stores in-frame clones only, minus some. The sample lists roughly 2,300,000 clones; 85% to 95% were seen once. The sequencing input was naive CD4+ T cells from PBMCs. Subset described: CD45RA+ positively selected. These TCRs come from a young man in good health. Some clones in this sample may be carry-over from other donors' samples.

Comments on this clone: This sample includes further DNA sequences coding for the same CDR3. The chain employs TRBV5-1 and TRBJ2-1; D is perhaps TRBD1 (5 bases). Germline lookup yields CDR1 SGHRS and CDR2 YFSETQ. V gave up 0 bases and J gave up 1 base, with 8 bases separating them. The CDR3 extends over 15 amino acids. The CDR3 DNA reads TGCGCCAGCAGCTTGGGTGGACAATCCTACAATGAGCAGTTCTTC. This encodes CASSLGGQSYNEQFF.

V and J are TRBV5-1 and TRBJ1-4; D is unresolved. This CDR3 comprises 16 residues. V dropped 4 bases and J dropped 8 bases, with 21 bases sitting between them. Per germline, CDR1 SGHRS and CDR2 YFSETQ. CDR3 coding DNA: TGCGCCAGCAGCCCAACCCCCCCTACCGATGGGGAAAAACTGTTTTTT. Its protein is CASSPTPPTDGEKLFF.

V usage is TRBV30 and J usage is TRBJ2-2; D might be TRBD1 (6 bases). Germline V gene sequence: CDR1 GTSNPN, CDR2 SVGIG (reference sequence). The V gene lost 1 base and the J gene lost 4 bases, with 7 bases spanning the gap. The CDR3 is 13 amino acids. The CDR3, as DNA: TGTGCCTGGAGTGAACAGGGCACCGGGGAGCTGTTTTTT. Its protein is CAWSEQGTGELFF.

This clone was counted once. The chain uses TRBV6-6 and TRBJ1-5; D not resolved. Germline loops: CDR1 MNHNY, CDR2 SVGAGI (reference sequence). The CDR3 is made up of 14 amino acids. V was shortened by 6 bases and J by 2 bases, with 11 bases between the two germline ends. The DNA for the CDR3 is TGTGCCAGCAGGCATACAGATGGCAATCAGCCCCAGCATTTT. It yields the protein CASRHTDGNQPQHF.

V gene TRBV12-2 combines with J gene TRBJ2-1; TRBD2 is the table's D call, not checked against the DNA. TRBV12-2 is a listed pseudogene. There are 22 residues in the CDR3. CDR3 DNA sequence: TGTGCAAGTCGCGGAGGGACAGACAAACTAGCGGGAGGGCCCTCGGGGGACAATGAGCAGTTCTTC. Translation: CASRGGTDKLAGGPSGDNEQFF.

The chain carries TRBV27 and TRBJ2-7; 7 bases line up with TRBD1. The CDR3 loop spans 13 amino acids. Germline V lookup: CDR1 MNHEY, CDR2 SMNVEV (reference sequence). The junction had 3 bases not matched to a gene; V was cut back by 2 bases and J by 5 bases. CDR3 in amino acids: CASSLQGVHEQYF. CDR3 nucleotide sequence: TGTGCCAGCAGTTTACAGGGGGTCCACGAGCAGTACTTC.

The CDR3 here is CASSRGRTGMGGQPQHF. CDR3 in DNA: TGCGCCAGCAGCCGGGGCAGAACAGGGATGGGAGGGCAGCCCCAGCATTTT. V usage is TRBV4-1 and J usage is TRBJ1-5; maybe TRBD1 (6 bases). Germline V lookup: CDR1 MGHRA, CDR2 YSYEKL. V was pared by 4 bases and J by 7 bases, with 23 bases between. The CDR3 is 17 amino acids.

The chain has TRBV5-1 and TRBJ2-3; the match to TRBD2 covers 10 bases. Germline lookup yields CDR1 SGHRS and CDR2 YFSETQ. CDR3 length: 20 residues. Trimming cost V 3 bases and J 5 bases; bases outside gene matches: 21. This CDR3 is CASSSSGLAKLNKREDTQYF. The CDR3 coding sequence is TGCGCCAGCAGCTCTTCGGGACTAGCGAAGCTTAATAAACGAGAAGATACGCAGTATTTT.

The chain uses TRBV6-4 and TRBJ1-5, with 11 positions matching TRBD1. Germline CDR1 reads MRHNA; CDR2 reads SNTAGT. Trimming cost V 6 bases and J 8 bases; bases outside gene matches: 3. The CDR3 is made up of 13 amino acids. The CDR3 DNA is TGTGCCAGCAGCAGGACAGGGGGCGAGCCCCAGCATTTT. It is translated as CASSRTGGEPQHF.

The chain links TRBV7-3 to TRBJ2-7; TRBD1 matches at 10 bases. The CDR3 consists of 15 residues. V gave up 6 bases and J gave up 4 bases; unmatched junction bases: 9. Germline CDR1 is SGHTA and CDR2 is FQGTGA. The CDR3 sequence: CASSLPGQGSYEQYF. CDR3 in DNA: TGTGCCAGCAGTTTACCGGGACAGGGGTCGTACGAGCAGTACTTC.

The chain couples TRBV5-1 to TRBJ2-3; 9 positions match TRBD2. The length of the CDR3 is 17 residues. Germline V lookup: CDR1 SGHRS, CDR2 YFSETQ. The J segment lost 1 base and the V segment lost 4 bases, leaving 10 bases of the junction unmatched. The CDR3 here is CASSRTPLAGRTDTQYF. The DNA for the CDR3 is TGCGCCAGCAGCCGAACACCTCTAGCGGGGCGCACAGATACGCAGTATTTT.

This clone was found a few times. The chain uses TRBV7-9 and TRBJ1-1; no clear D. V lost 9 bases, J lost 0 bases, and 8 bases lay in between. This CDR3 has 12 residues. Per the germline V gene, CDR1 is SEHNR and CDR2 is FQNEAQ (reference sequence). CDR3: CASGSMNTEAFF. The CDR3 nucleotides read TGTGCCAGTGGGTCGATGAACACTGAAGCTTTCTTT.

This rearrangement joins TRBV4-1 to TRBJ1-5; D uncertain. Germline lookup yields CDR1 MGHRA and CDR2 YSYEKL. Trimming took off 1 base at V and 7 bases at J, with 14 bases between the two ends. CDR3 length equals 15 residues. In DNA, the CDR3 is TGCGCCAGCAGCCAAGCGGCACCCACCGGCCAGCCCCAGCATTTT. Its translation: CASSQAAPTGQPQHF.

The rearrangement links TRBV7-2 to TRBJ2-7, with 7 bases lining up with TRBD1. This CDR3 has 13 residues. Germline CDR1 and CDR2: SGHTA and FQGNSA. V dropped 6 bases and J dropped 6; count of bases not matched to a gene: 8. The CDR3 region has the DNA TGTGCCAGCAGGGGGGACAGAGGGGGCGAGCAGTACTTC. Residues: CASRGDRGGEQYF.

The DNA for the CDR3 is TGCGCCAGCAGCCTTGGACAGGGGCATCAGCCCCAGCATTTT. Translated, it gives CASSLGQGHQPQHF. The chain links TRBV4-1 to TRBJ1-5; 9 positions agree with TRBD1. Germline V CDR1 and CDR2: MGHRA, YSYEKL. CDR3 length equals 14 residues. J was trimmed by 5 bases and V by 4 bases; bases with no gene match: 3.

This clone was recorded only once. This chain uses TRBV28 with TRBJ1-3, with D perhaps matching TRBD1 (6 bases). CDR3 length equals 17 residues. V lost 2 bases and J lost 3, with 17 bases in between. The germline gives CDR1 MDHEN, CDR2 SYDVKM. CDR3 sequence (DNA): TGTGCCAGCAGTTTACCCGGGGGGGCCGGGGTTGGAAACACCATATATTTT. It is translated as CASSLPGGAGVGNTIYF.

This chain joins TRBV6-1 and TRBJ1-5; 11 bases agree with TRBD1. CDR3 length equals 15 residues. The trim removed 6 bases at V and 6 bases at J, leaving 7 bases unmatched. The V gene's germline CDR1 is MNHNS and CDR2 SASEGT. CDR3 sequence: CASRQGQGAGQPQHF. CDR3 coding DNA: TGTGCCAGCAGACAAGGACAGGGGGCGGGTCAGCCCCAGCATTTT.

CDR3 nucleotides: TGTGCCAGCAGCTTAGTAGCTAGCGCCAACAATGAGCAGTTCTTC. This translates into CASSLVASANNEQFF. V and J are TRBV7-8 and TRBJ2-1; tentative D call: TRBD2 (6 bases). Trimming removed 1 base from V and 5 bases from J, with 12 bases in between. The germline gives CDR1 SGHVS, CDR2 FQNEAQ. The CDR3 totals 15 residues.

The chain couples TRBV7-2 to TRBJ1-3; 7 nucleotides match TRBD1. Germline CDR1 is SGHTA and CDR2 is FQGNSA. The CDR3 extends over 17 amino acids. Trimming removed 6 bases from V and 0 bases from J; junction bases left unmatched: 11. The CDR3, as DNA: TGTGCCAGCAGTTGGGTGAGGGGGCCGCGCTCTGGAAACACCATATATTTT. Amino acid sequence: CASSWVRGPRSGNTIYF.

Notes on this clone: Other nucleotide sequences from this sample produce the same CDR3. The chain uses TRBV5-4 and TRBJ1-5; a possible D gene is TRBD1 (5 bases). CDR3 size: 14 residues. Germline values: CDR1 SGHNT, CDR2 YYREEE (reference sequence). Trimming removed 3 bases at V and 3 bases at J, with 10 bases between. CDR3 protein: CASSSQGDNQPQHF. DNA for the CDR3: TGTGCCAGCAGCTCCCAAGGGGACAATCAGCCCCAGCATTTT.

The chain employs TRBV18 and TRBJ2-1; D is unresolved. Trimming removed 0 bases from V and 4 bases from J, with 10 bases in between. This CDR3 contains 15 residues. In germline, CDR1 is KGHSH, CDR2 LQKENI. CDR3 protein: CASSPPATDYNEQFF. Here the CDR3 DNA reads TGTGCCAGCTCACCACCCGCGACGGATTACAATGAGCAGTTCTTC. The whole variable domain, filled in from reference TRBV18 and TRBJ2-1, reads NAGVMQNPRHLVRRRGQEARLRCSPMKGHSHVYWYRQLPEEGLKFMVYLQKENIIDESGMPKERFSAEFPKEGPSILRIQQVVRGDSAAYFCASSPPATDYNEQFFGPGTRLTVL.